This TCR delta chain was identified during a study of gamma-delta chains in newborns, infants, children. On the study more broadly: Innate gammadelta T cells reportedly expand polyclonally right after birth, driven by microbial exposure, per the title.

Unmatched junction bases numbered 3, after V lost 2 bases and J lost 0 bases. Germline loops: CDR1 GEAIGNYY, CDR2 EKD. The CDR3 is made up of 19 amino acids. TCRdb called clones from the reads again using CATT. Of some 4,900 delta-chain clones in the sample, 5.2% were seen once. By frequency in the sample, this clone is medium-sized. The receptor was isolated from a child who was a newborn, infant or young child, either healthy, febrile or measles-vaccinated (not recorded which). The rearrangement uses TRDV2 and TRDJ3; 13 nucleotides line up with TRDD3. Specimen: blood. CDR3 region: CACDILGDTSSWDTRQMFF. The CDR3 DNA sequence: TGTGCCTGTGACATACTGGGGGATACGAGCTCCTGGGACACCCGACAGATGTTTTTC.